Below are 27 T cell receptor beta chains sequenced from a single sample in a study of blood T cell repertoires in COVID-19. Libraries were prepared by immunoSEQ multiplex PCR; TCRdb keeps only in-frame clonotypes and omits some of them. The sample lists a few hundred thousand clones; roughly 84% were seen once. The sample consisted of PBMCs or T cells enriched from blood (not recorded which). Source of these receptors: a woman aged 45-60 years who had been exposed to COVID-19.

The CDR3 region is CASSDPLGHYSNQPQHF. Written as DNA, the CDR3 is TGTGCCAGCAGTGATCCCCTCGGACATTATAGCAATCAGCCCCAGCATTTT. The genes are TRBV6-2 or TRBV6-3 and TRBJ1-5, with D possibly being TRBD1 (5 bases). The CDR3 length is 17 residues. Trimming took 5 bases from V and 0 from J, leaving 17 bases between them. Germline V CDR1 and CDR2: MNHEY, SVGEGT.

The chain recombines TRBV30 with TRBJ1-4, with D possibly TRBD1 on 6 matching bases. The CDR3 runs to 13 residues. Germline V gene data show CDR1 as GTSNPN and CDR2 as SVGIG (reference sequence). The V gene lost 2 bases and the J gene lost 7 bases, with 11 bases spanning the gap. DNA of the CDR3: TGTGCCTGGAGTAAGGGGGGGGGTGAAAAACTGTTTTTT. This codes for CAWSKGGGEKLFF.

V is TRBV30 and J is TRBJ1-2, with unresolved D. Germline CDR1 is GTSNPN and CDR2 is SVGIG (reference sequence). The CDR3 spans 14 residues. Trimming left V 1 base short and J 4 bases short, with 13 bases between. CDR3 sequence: CAWSGNQAGYGYTF. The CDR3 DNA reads TGTGCCTGGAGTGGTAACCAGGCGGGCTATGGCTACACCTTC.

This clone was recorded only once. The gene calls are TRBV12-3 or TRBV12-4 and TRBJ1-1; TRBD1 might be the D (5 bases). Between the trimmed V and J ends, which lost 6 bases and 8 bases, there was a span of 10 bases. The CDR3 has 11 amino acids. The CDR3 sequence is CASRRKGEAFF. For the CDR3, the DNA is TGTGCCAGCAGGAGGAAGGGGGAAGCTTTCTTT.

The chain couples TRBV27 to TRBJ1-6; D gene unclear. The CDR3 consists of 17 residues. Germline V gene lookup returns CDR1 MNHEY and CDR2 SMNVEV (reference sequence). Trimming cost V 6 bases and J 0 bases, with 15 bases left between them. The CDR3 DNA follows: TGTGCCAGCAGCCAAAGGCGAGGTCGCTCCTATAATTCACCCCTCCACTTT. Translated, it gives CASSQRRGRSYNSPLHF.

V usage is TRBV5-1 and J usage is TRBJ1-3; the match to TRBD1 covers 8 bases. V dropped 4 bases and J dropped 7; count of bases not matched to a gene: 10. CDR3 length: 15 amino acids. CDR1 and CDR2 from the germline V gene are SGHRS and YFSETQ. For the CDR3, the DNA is TGCGCCAGCAGCACCAGGGGGCCGGGCGGGAACACCATATATTTT. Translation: CASSTRGPGGNTIYF.

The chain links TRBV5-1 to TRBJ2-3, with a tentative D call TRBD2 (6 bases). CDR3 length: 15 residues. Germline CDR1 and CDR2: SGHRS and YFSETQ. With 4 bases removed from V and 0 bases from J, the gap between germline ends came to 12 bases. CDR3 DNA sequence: TGCGCCAGCAGCCCTGGAGGGCGGAGCACAGATACGCAGTATTTT. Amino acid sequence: CASSPGGRSTDTQYF. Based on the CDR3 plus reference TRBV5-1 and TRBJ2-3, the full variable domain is KAGVTQTPRYLIKTRGQQVTLSCSPISGHRSVSWYQQTPGQGLQFLFEYFSETQRNKGNFPGRFSGRQFSNSRSEMNVSTLELGDSALYLCASSPGGRSTDTQYFGPGTRLTVL.

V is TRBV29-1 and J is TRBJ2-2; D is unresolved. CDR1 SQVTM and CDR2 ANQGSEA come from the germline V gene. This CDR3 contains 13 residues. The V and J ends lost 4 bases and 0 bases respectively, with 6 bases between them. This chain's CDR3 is CSVVATNTGELFF. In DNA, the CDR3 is TGCAGCGTTGTGGCCACGAACACCGGGGAGCTGTTTTTT.

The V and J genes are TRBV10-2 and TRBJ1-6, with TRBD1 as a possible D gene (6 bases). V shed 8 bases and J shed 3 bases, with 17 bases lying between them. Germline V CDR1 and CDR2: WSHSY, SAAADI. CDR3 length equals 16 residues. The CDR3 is CASSGGGGNYNSPLHF. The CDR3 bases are TGCGCCAGCTCTGGGGGAGGGGGGAACTATAATTCACCCCTCCACTTT.

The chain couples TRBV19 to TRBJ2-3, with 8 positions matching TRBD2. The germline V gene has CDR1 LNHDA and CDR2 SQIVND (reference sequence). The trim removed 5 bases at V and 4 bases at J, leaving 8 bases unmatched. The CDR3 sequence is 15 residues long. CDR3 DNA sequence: TGTGCCAGTAGTTCCGGGACTAGTAGTTCAGATACGCAGTATTTT. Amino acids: CASSSGTSSSDTQYF.

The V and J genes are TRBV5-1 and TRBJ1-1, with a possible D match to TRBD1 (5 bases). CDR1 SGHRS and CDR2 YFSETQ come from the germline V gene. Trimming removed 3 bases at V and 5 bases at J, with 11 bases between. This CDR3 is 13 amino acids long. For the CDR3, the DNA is TGCGCCAGCAGCTACAGGCCCGGGACTGAAGCTTTCTTT. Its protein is CASSYRPGTEAFF. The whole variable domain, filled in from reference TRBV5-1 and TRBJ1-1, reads KAGVTQTPRYLIKTRGQQVTLSCSPISGHRSVSWYQQTPGQGLQFLFEYFSETQRNKGNFPGRFSGRQFSNSRSEMNVSTLELGDSALYLCASSYRPGTEAFFGQGTRLTVV.

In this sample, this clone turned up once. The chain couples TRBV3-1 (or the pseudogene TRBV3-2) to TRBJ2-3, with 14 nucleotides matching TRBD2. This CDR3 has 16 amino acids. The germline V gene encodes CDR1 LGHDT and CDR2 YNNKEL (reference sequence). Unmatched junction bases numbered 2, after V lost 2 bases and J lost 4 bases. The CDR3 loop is CASSQKGLAGADTQYF. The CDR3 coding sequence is TGTGCCAGCAGCCAAAAGGGACTAGCGGGGGCAGATACGCAGTATTTT.

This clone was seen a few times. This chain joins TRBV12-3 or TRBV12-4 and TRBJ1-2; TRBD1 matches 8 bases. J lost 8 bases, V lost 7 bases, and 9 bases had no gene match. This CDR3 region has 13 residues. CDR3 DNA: TGTGCCAGCACGGACAGGGCCTTTGGAGGCTACACCTTC. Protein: CASTDRAFGGYTF.

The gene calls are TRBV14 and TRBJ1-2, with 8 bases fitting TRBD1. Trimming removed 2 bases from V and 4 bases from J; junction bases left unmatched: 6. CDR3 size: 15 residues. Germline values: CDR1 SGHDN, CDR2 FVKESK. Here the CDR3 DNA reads TGTGCCAGCAGCCAACAGGGGGCTGAACTCTATGGCTACACCTTC. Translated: CASSQQGAELYGYTF.

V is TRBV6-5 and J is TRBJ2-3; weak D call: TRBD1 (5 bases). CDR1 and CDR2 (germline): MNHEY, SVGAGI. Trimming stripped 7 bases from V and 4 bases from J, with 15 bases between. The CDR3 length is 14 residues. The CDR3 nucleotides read TGTGCCAGCAAAACAGGATCGTTGGCAGATACGCAGTATTTT. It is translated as CASKTGSLADTQYF.

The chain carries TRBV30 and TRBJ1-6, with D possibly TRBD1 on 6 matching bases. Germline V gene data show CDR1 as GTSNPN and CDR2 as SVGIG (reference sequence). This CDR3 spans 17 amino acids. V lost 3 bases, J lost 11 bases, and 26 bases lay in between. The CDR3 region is CAWRERVGMGAVAPLHF. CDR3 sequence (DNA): TGTGCCTGGAGAGAACGGGTGGGAATGGGGGCGGTGGCACCCCTCCACTTT.

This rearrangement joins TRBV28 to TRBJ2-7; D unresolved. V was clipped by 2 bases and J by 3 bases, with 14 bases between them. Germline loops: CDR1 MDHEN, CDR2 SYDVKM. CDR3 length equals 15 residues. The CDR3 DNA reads TGTGCCAGCAGTTTACGCCAAAACAGTGGCTACGAGCAGTACTTC. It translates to CASSLRQNSGYEQYF.

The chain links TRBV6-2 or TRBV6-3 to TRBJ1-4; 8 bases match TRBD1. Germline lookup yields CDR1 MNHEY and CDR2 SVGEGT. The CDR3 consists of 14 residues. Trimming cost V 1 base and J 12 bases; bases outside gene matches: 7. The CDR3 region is CASSYWAGGGELFF. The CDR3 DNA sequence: TGTGCCAGCAGTTACTGGGCAGGGGGCGGCGAACTGTTTTTT.

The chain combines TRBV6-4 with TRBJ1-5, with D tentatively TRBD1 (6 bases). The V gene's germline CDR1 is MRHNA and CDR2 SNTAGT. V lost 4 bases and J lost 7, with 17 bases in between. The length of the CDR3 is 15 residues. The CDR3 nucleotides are TGTGCCAGCAGTGCGGTACAGGGAAAGGGGCAGCCCCAGCATTTT. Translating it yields CASSAVQGKGQPQHF.

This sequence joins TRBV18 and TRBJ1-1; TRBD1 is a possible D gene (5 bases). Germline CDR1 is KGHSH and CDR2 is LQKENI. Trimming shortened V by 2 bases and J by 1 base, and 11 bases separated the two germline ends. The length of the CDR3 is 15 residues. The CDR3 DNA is TGTGCCAGCTCACCAAGGCAGACAGCGAACACTGAAGCTTTCTTT. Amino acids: CASSPRQTANTEAFF.

DNA for the CDR3: TGTGCCAGCAGCTTAGACAGGGGTGGTGAAAAACTGTTTTTT. Amino acid sequence: CASSLDRGGEKLFF. The gene calls are TRBV11-2 and TRBJ1-4, with D possibly being TRBD1 (6 bases). V was shortened by 0 bases and J by 7 bases, with 9 bases between the two germline ends. Germline V lookup: CDR1 SGHAT, CDR2 FQNNGV. This CDR3 is 14 amino acids long.

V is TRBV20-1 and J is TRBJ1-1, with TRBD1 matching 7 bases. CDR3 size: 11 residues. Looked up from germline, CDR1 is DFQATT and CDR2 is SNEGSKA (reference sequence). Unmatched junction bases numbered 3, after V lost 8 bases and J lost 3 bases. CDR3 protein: CSSTGDTEAFF. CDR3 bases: TGCAGTTCCACAGGGGACACTGAAGCTTTCTTT.

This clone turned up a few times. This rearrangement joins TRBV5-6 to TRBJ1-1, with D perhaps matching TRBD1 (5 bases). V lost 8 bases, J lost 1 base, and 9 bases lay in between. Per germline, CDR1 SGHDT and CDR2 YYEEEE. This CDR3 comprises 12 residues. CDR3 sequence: CASVGRNTEAFF. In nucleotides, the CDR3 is TGTGCCAGTGTGGGGCGGAACACTGAAGCTTTCTTT.

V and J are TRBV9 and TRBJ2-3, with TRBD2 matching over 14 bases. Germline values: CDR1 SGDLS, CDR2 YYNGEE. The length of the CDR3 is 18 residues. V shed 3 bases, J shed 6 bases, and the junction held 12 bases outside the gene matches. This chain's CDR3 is CASSGGLAGEWGKDTQYF. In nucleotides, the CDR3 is TGTGCCAGCAGCGGGGGACTAGCGGGGGAATGGGGCAAGGATACGCAGTATTTT.

The CDR3 loop reads CASSETQGVTEAFF. The CDR3, as DNA: TGTGCCAGCAGTGAAACACAGGGGGTCACTGAAGCTTTCTTT. The chain is built from TRBV2 and TRBJ1-1; the match to TRBD1 covers 8 bases. Germline lookup yields CDR1 SNHLY and CDR2 FYNNEI. V shed 2 bases and J 4 bases; nucleotides not matched to a gene: 3. CDR3 length: 14 residues.

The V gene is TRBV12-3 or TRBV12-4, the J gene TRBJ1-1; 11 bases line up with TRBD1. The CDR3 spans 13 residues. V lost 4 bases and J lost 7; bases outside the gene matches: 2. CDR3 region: CASSYGTGGEAFF. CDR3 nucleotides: TGTGCCAGCAGTTACGGGACAGGGGGTGAAGCTTTCTTT.

The DNA of the CDR3 is TGTGCCAGCTCAGCTGCCGGTATCATCCAGAACACTGAAGCTTTCTTT. As protein: CASSAAGIIQNTEAFF. This chain connects TRBV18 to TRBJ1-1; D uncertain. Germline V gene data show CDR1 as KGHSH and CDR2 as LQKENI. The CDR3 runs 16 residues. V was shortened by 5 bases and J by 1 base, with 17 bases between the two germline ends.